This entry lists 17 T cell receptor beta chains sequenced from one sample in a study of T cells after yellow fever vaccination. TCRdb itself ran the 5' RACE reads through MiXCR, one entry per CDR3 protein. Of under 400,000 distinct CDR3 sequences listed, approximately 10% were seen once; the top ten hold 18%. The sample in question was PBMCs, obtained on the day of the first yellow fever vaccination. These receptors originate from a man aged 18 to 29 who received the YFV17D yellow fever vaccine.

This clonotype was seen a few times. The chain links TRBV10-3 to TRBJ2-3; TRBD2 matches at 12 bases. V lost 4 bases and J lost 7; bases outside the gene matches: 6. The CDR3 is made up of 15 amino acids. Germline V gene data show CDR1 as ENHRY and CDR2 as SYGVKD. The DNA of the CDR3 is TGTGCCATCAGTGGGCTAGCGGGGGGGCCGTATACGCAGTATTTT. Translating gives CAISGLAGGPYTQYF.

This clonotype was seen only a few times. The J gene is TRBJ1-4, the V gene TRBV11-2; TRBD1 matches at 8 bases. V gave up 2 bases and J gave up 8 bases; unmatched junction bases: 4. The germline V gene has CDR1 SGHAT and CDR2 FQNNGV. CDR3 length: 14 residues. CDR3 in amino acids: CASSLYRGEEKLFF. The CDR3 nucleotides read TGTGCCAGCAGCTTATACAGGGGGGAAGAAAAACTGTTTTTT.

A few counts support this clonotype. The rearrangement links TRBV4-2 to TRBJ2-1; TRBD2 aligns across 8 bases. CDR1 and CDR2 from the germline V gene are LGHNA and YNFKEQ. Trimming removed 3 bases from V and 7 bases from J; junction bases left unmatched: 5. The CDR3 is 14 residues long. The CDR3 sequence: CASSQSGGGNEQFF. The CDR3 DNA sequence: TGTGCCAGCAGCCAGAGCGGGGGAGGGAATGAGCAGTTCTTC.

The rearrangement links TRBV7-9 to TRBJ2-2; D not certain. Trimming took off 1 base at V and 3 bases at J, with 9 bases between the two ends. The CDR3 sequence is 15 residues long. The germline gives CDR1 SEHNR, CDR2 FQNEAQ (reference sequence). The CDR3 sequence is CASSLVREDTGELFF. CDR3 bases: TGTGCCAGCAGCTTAGTCCGCGAGGACACCGGGGAGCTGTTTTTT.

The chain couples TRBV5-1 to TRBJ1-4; D remains unclear. Trimming stripped 0 bases from V and 12 bases from J, with 12 bases between. Germline loops: CDR1 SGHRS, CDR2 YFSETQ. CDR3 size: 13 residues. DNA for the CDR3: TGCGCCAGCAGCTTGGAACCGAATGCAGAACTGTTTTTT. Amino acid sequence: CASSLEPNAELFF.

This clonotype was detected a few times. The gene calls are TRBV12-3 or TRBV12-4 and TRBJ2-5; TRBD2 matches 13 bases. Trimming cost V 7 bases and J 3 bases; bases outside gene matches: 2. The CDR3 is 14 residues long. The CDR3 loop is CASTTSGGEETQYF. CDR3 nucleotide sequence: TGTGCCAGCACTACTAGCGGGGGGGAAGAGACCCAGTACTTC.

This clonotype has more than one count but fewer than ten. The chain employs TRBV6-5 and TRBJ1-1; 7 bases are a match to TRBD1. This CDR3 region has 12 residues. CDR1 and CDR2 from the germline V gene are MNHEY and SVGAGI. V was pared by 9 bases and J by 10 bases, with 11 bases of the junction left unmatched. CDR3: CASWEGRGGAFF. CDR3 nucleotides: TGTGCCAGTTGGGAGGGCAGGGGGGGAGCTTTCTTT.

This sequence joins TRBV6-2 or TRBV6-3 and TRBJ2-1; possible D gene TRBD2, 6 bases. Germline V CDR1 and CDR2: MNHEY, SVGEGT. V was shortened by 6 bases and J by 0 bases, with 12 bases between the two germline ends. CDR3 length equals 15 residues. Written as DNA, the CDR3 is TGTGCCAGCAGACTCACGACTAGCTCCTACAATGAGCAGTTCTTC. It encodes CASRLTTSSYNEQFF.

This clonotype was observed at least ten times. This rearrangement joins TRBV20-1 to TRBJ1-2; no clear D. The germline V gene has CDR1 DFQATT and CDR2 SNEGSKA (reference sequence). Trimming took off 7 bases at V and 9 bases at J, with 27 bases between the two ends. CDR3 length: 15 residues. CDR3 sequence: CSGFPYLDGIYSYTF. CDR3 bases: TGCAGTGGATTCCCCTACCTGGACGGAATTTATAGCTACACCTTC.

At least ten counts were recorded for this clonotype. The V and J genes are TRBV12-3 or TRBV12-4 and TRBJ1-1; TRBD1 agrees at 7 bases. Trimming cost V 3 bases and J 6 bases; bases outside gene matches: 7. The CDR3 consists of 14 residues. The CDR3 region is CASSFGLTGPEAFF. CDR3 nucleotides: TGTGCCAGCAGTTTCGGACTGACAGGGCCTGAAGCTTTCTTT.

The chain has TRBV20-1 and TRBJ2-2, with a weak D call TRBD2 (6 bases). Trimming removed 0 bases at V and 4 bases at J, with 12 bases between. Germline V gives CDR1 DFQATT, CDR2 SNEGSKA (reference sequence). The CDR3 is 15 residues long. CDR3 sequence reads: CSAREARGATGELFF. The CDR3 DNA reads as TGCAGTGCTAGAGAAGCTCGCGGGGCCACCGGGGAGCTGTTTTTT.

This clonotype occurred a few times. The chain has TRBV7-6 and TRBJ1-2; the D is unclear. The CDR3 length is 15 residues. The germline gives CDR1 SGHVS, CDR2 FNYEAQ. V lost 5 bases to trimming and J lost 0 bases, with 13 bases between them. Here the CDR3 DNA reads TGTGCCAGCAGCCCAGGAACTTACGCTAACTATGGCTACACCTTC. It yields the protein CASSPGTYANYGYTF.

V gene TRBV5-1 combines with J gene TRBJ2-5, with D uncertain. Germline V CDR1 and CDR2: SGHRS, YFSETQ. The CDR3 runs 16 residues. V gave up 7 bases and J gave up 5 bases, with 24 bases separating them. CDR3 loop: CASAPPGPQVGETQYF. CDR3 in DNA: TGCGCCAGCGCTCCCCCCGGGCCCCAGGTGGGGGAGACCCAGTACTTC.

This clonotype has only a few counts. The V and J genes are TRBV20-1 and TRBJ1-2; D gene unclear. Germline assignment: CDR1 DFQATT and CDR2 SNEGSKA (reference sequence). This CDR3 comprises 15 residues. V lost 3 bases, J lost 5 bases, and 19 bases lay in between. CDR3 protein: CSASDYRSPGYGYTF. The DNA of the CDR3 is TGCAGTGCTAGTGATTATCGCAGCCCTGGATATGGCTACACCTTC.

This clonotype has just a few counts. CDR3 amino acids: CASSQVLAGSQPQHF. The CDR3 DNA sequence: TGCGCCAGCAGCCAAGTTCTCGCCGGCAGTCAGCCCCAGCATTTT. V gene TRBV4-3 combines with J gene TRBJ1-5; no clear D. V was clipped by 1 base and J by 6 bases, with 13 bases between them. CDR3 size: 15 residues. Germline values: CDR1 LGHNA, CDR2 YSLEER.

This clonotype has just a few counts. The chain carries TRBV2 and TRBJ2-7; 9 bases align to TRBD2. Per the germline V gene, CDR1 is SNHLY and CDR2 is FYNNEI. The V and J ends lost 1 base and 3 bases, in that order; junction bases with no gene match: 4. The CDR3 runs 15 residues. The chain's CDR3 is CASSEGPRGGYEQYF. For the CDR3, the DNA is TGTGCCAGCAGTGAAGGGCCGCGGGGGGGCTACGAGCAGTACTTC.

The chain employs TRBV5-5 and TRBJ2-7; D ambiguous. V dropped 1 base and J dropped 2 bases, with 7 bases sitting between them. Germline CDR1 reads SGHKS; CDR2 reads YYEKEE (reference sequence). CDR3 length: 13 residues. This chain's CDR3 is CASSLRIAYEQYF. The CDR3 DNA is TGTGCCAGCAGCTTGAGGATAGCCTACGAGCAGTACTTC.